Listed below are T cell receptor beta chains from one sample, sequenced in a study of Graves' ophthalmopathy and Graves' hyperthyroidism. MiXCR, applied by TCRdb to the multiplex PCR reads, yields one record per CDR3 protein. Of over a million distinct CDR3 sequences listed, around a third were seen once; the top ten hold around 10%. Specimen: peripheral blood or thyroid tissue (not recorded which). The receptors were gathered from an adult man with Graves' hyperthyroidism. CDR3s include the opening cysteine and the closing phenylalanine or tryptophan. D genes are given only for firm matches. Size tells how often a clone was seen (once, few, many) or the class of an expanded clone, and some rows leave it out.

J gene | clone size | D gene | V gene | CDR3 DNA | CDR3 protein
TRBJ1-2 | many | . | TRBV15 | TGTGCCACCAGCAGCCCGTACTATGGCTACACCTTC | CATSSPYYGYTF
TRBJ2-2 | few | . | TRBV6-5 | TGTGCCAGCAGTTACCAGAGAACGAACACCGGGGAGCTGTTTTTT | CASSYQRTNTGELFF
TRBJ2-5 | many | . | TRBV29-1 | TGCAGCGTTGAAGAATATCCGGGGGCTCGAGAGACCCAGTACTTC | CSVEEYPGARETQYF
TRBJ1-5 | many | . | TRBV2 | TGTGCCAGCAGCCCCAGGGAAGAGGGCAATCAGCCCCAGCATTTT | CASSPREEGNQPQHF
TRBJ2-2 | few | TRBD1 | TRBV6-6 | TGTGCCAGCAGTTACTTGGGACAGCAAAACACCGGGGAGCTGTTTTTT | CASSYLGQQNTGELFF
TRBJ2-5 | . | . | TRBV5-1 | TGCGCCAGCAGCTTGAGGGACCCCCAAGAGACCCAGTACTTC | CASSLRDPQETQYF
TRBJ1-1 | . | . | TRBV10-3 | TGTGCCATCAGTGAGTCGGGGGTAGGAACTGAAGCTTTCTTT | CAISESGVGTEAFF
TRBJ1-6 | many | . | TRBV11-2 | TGTGCCAGCAGCACTAGTTCCAGCCCGAATTCACCCCTCCACTTT | CASSTSSSPNSPLHF
TRBJ1-1 | few | . | TRBV28 | TGTGCCAGCAGTTGGGACATTGTGAACACTGAAGCTTTCTTT | CASSWDIVNTEAFF
TRBJ2-7 | . | . | TRBV5-1 | TGCGCCAGCAGCCCGGGGCACAGTCTAGACTACGAGCAGTACTTC | CASSPGHSLDYEQYF
TRBJ1-1 | . | . | TRBV9 | TGCGCCAGCAGCTTGGGAGGGGGACGGAACGCTGAAGCTTTCTTT | CASSLGGGRNAEAFF
TRBJ2-7 | . | . | TRBV25-1 | TGTGCCATCAGGATCATCCCCGACCCCCCCCAGGGGCCAGCCTACGAGCAGTACTTC | CAIRIIPDPPQGPAYEQYF
TRBJ2-7 | . | . | TRBV7-9 | TGTGCCAGCTCCTGGGGAGAAACGTCTCAAGCCTACGAGCAGTACTTC | CASSWGETSQAYEQYF